The text below deals with one T cell receptor beta chain. The CDR3 runs 13 residues. Germline lookup yields CDR1 SEHNR and CDR2 FQNEAQ (reference sequence). Trimming left V 5 bases short and J 6 bases short, with 14 bases between. This sample is drawn from a study of T cell responses to AZD1222 COVID-19 vaccine. Data came from immunoSEQ multiplex PCR; TCRdb stores just in-frame clones and leaves some out. The sample has over 45,000 clones; roughly nine tenths are singletons. V and J are TRBV7-9 and TRBJ2-7, with TRBD1 as a possible D gene (6 bases). Sequencing used peripheral blood, obtained on day 0 of AZD1222 vaccination. The receptor's source is an adult in good health. The CDR3: CASSPDRFPEQYF. The CDR3 coding sequence is TGTGCCAGCAGCCCTGACAGGTTTCCCGAGCAGTACTTC.